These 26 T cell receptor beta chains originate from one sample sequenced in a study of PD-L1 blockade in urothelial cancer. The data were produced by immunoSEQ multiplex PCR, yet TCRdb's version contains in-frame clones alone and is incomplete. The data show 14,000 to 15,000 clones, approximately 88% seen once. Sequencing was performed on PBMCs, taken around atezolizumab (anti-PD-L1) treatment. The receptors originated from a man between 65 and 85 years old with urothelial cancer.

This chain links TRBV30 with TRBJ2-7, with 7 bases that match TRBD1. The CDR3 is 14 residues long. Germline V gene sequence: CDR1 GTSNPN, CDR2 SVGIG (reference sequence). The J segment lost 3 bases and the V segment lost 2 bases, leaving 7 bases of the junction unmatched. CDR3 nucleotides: TGTGCCTGGAGTCCGGGACAGACCTTCTACGAGCAGTACTTC. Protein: CAWSPGQTFYEQYF. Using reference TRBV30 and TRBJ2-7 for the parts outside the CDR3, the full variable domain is SQTIHQWPATLVQPVGSPLSLECTVEGTSNPNLYWYRQAAGRGLQLLFYSVGIGQISSEVPQNLSASRPQDRQFILSSKKLLLSDSGFYLCAWSPGQTFYEQYFGPGTRLTVT.

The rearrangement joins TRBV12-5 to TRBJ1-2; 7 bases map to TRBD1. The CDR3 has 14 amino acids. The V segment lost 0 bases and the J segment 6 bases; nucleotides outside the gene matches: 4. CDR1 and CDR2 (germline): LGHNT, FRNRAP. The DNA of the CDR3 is TGTGCTAGTGGTTTGGTCCAGACAGGGAATGGCTACACCTTC. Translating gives CASGLVQTGNGYTF. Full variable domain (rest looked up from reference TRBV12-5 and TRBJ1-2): DARVTQTPRHKVTEMGQEVTMRCQPILGHNTVFWYRQTMMQGLELLAYFRNRAPLDDSGMPKDRFSAEMPDATLATLKIQPSEPRDSAVYFCASGLVQTGNGYTFGSGTRLTVV.

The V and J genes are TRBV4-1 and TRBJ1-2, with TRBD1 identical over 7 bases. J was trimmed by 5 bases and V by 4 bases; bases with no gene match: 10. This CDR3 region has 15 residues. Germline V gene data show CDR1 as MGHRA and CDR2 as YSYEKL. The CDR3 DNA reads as TGCGCCAGCAGCCCCGCCGACCGACAGGGTTATGGCTACACCTTC. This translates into CASSPADRQGYGYTF.

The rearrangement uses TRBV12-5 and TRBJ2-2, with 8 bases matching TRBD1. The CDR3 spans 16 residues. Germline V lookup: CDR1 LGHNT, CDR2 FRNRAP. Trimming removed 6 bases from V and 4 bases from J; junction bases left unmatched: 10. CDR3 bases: TGTGCTAGTGGAAATCAGGGGGCGCGGGTCACCGGGGAGCTGTTTTTT. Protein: CASGNQGARVTGELFF.

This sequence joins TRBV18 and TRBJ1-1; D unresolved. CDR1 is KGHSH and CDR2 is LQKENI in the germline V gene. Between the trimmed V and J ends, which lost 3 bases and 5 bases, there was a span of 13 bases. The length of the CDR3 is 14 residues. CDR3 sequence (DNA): TGTGCCAGCTCACCCGGTCAAACGGGGACTGAAGCTTTCTTT. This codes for CASSPGQTGTEAFF. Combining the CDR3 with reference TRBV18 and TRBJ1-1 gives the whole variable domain NAGVMQNPRHLVRRRGQEARLRCSPMKGHSHVYWYRQLPEEGLKFMVYLQKENIIDESGMPKERFSAEFPKEGPSILRIQQVVRGDSAAYFCASSPGQTGTEAFFGQGTRLTVV.

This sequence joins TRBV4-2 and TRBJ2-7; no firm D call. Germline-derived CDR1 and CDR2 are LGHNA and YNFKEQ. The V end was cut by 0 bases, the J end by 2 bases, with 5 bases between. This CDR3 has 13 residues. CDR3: CASSQDRAYEQYF. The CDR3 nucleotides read TGTGCCAGCAGCCAAGATCGGGCCTACGAGCAGTACTTC.

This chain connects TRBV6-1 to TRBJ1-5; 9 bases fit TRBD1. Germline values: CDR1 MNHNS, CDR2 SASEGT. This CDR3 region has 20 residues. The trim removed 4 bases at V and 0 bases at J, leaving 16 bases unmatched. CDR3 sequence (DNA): TGTGCCAGCAGTGGGAGAATCGGGACAGGGTCGATGTATAGCAATCAGCCCCAGCATTTT. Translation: CASSGRIGTGSMYSNQPQHF.

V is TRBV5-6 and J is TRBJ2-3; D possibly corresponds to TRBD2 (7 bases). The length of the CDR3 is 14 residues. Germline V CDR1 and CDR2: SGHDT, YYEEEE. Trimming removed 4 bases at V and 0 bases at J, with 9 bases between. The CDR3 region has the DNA TGTGCCAGCAGCCGGGGGGCAAGCACAGATACGCAGTATTTT. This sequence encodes CASSRGASTDTQYF.

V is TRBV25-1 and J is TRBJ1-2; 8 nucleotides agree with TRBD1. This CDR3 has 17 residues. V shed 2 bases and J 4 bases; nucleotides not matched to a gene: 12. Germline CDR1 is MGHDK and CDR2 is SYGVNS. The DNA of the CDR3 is TGTGCCAGCAGTGAACCCCGGATAGACAGGGGAGGCTATGGCTACACCTTC. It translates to CASSEPRIDRGGYGYTF.

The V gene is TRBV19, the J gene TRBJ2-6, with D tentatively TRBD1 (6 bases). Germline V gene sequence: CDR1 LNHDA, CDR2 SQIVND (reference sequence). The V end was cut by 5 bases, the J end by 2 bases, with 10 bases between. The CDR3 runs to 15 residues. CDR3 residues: CASSGNRAGANVLTF. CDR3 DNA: TGTGCCAGTAGTGGAAACAGGGCTGGGGCCAACGTCCTGACTTTC.

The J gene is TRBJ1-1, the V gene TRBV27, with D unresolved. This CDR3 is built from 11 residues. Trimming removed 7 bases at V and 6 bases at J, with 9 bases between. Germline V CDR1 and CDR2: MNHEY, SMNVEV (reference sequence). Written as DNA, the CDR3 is TGTGCCAGCACCGCGGGTTCTGAAGCTTTCTTT. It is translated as CASTAGSEAFF.

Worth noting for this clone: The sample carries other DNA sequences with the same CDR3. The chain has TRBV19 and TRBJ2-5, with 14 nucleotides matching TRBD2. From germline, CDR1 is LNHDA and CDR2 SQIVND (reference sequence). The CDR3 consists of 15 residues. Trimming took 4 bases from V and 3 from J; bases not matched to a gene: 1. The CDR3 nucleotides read TGTGCCAGTAGTAAGGGACTAGCGGGGGAAGAGACCCAGTACTTC. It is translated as CASSKGLAGEETQYF.

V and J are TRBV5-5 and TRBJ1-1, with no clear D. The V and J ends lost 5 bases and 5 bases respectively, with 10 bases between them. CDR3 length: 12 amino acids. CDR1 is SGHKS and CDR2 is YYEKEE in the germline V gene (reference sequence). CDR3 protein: CASSTRSTEAFF. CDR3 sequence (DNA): TGTGCCAGCAGTACAAGGAGTACTGAAGCTTTCTTT.

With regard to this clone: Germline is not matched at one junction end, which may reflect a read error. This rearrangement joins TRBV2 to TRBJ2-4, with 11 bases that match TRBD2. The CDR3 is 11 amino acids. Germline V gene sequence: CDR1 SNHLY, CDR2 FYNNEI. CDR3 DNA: TGTGCCAGCAGGGAAATAGCGGGGGGGTTCTTC. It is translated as CASREIAGGFF.

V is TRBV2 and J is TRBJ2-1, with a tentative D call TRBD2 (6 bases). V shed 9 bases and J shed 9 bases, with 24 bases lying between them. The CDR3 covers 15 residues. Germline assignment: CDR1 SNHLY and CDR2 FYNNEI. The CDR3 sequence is CASLDFSPLGGEQFF. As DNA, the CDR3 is TGTGCCAGTTTGGACTTTTCCCCTCTGGGGGGTGAGCAGTTCTTC.

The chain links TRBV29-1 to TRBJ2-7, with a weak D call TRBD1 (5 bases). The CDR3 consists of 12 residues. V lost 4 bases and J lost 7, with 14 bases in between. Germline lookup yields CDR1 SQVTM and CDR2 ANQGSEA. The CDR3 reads CSVAGNVKEQYF. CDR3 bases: TGCAGCGTTGCAGGGAATGTAAAGGAGCAGTACTTC.

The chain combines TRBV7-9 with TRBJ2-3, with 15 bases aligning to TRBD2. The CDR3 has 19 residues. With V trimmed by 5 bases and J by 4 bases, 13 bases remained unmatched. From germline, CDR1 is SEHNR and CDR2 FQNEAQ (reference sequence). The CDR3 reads CASSVSSGTSGGLADTQYF. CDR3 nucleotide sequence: TGTGCCAGCAGCGTCAGCTCCGGGACTAGCGGGGGGCTAGCAGATACGCAGTATTTT. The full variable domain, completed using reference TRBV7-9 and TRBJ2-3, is DTGVSQNPRHKITKRGQNVTFRCDPISEHNRLYWYRQTLGQGPEFLTYFQNEAQLEKSRLLSDRFSAERPKGSFSTLEIQRTEQGDSAMYLCASSVSSGTSGGLADTQYFGPGTRLTVL.

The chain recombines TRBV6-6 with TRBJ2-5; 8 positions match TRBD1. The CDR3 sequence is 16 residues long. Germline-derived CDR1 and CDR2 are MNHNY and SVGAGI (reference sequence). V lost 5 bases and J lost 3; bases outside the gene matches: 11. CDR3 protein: CASSQQGGYNKETQYF. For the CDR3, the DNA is TGTGCCAGCAGTCAACAGGGGGGCTACAATAAAGAGACCCAGTACTTC.

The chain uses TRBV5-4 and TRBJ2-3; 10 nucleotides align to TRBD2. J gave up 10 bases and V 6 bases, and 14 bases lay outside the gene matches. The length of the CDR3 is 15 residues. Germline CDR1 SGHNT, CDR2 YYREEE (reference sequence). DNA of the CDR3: TGTGCCAGCACCGAGCGGGGGGGCCCCCGTGAAGCGCAGTATTTT. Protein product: CASTERGGPREAQYF.

The CDR3 DNA sequence: TGTGCCTCCAGGGCCCCGAACACCGGGGAGCTGTTTTTT. Translating it yields CASRAPNTGELFF. This chain joins TRBV12-5 and TRBJ2-2, with D possibly matching TRBD1 (5 bases). Germline CDR1 and CDR2: LGHNT and FRNRAP. This CDR3 spans 13 amino acids.

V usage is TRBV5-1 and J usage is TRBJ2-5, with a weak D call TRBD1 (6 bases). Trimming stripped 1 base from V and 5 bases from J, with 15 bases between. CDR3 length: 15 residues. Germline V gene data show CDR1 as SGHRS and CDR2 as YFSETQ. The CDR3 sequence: CASSLTGMGMETQYF. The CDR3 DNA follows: TGCGCCAGCAGCTTGACAGGGATGGGGATGGAGACCCAGTACTTC.

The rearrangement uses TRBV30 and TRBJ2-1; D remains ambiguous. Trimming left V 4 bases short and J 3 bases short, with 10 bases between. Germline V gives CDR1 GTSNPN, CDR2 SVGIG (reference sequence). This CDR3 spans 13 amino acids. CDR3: CAWTVVGYNEQFF. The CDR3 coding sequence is TGTGCCTGGACGGTAGTTGGCTACAATGAGCAGTTCTTC.

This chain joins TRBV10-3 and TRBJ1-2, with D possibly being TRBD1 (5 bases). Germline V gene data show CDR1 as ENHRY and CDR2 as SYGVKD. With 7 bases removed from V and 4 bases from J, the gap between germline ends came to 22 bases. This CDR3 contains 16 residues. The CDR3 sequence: CAIKKPGDFLIYGYTF. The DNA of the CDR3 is TGTGCCATCAAGAAGCCGGGGGACTTCCTTATCTATGGCTACACCTTC.

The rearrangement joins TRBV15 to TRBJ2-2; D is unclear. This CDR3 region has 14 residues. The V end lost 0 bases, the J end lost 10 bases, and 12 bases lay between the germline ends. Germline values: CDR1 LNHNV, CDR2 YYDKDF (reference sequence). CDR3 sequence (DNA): TGTGCCACCAGCAGAGATGTAGGAGCCATGGAGCTGTTTTTT. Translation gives CATSRDVGAMELFF.

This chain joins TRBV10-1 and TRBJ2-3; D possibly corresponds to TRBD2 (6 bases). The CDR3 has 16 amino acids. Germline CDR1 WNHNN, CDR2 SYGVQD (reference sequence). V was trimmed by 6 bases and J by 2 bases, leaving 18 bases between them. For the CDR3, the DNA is TGCGCCAGCAGCCCTTCTCTGCGGGGTCTCACAGATACGCAGTATTTT. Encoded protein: CASSPSLRGLTDTQYF.

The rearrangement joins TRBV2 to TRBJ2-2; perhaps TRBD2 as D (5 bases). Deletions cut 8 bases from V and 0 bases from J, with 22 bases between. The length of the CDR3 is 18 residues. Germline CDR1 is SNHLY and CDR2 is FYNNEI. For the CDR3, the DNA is TGTGCCAGCGAGGCCCCACGGGGAACGAATTCGAACACCGGGGAGCTGTTTTTT. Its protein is CASEAPRGTNSNTGELFF.